The present T cell receptor beta chain was sequenced within a study of CD8+ T cells in alopecia areata. After isolation, RNA underwent reverse transcription to generate cDNA as the sequencing template. Libraries were prepared by immunoSEQ multiplex PCR; TCRdb keeps only in-frame clonotypes and omits some of them. The table lists about 150,000 clones, around 50% of them singletons, with 6.5% to 7.5% in the top ten. V was clipped by 5 bases and J by 4 bases; unmatched bases: 7. The CDR3 has 15 residues. Germline V gene lookup returns CDR1 ENHRY and CDR2 SYGVKD. The specimen sequenced was CD4+ T cells sorted from blood. The receptor was isolated from a human donor with alopecia areata. The gene calls are TRBV10-3 and TRBJ2-5, with TRBD2 matching 10 bases. This chain's CDR3 is CAISFSGRSGETQYF. CDR3 bases: TGTGCCATCAGTTTTAGCGGGAGGAGCGGAGAGACCCAGTACTTC.